Included here is one T cell receptor beta chain sequence, with context. Antigen specificity is unknown. In nominal health when sampled, donors likely had unrecorded immune exposures nonetheless. These data come from a study of cytomegalovirus exposure and HLA in healthy donors. Both 60 Vbeta primers and 13 Jbeta primers went into the PCR. Profiling relied on immunoSEQ multiplex PCR, and the TCRdb table lists in-frame clones only, not all of them. The table includes about 170,000 clones, approximately 72% detected once. The germline gives CDR1 MGHRA, CDR2 YSYEKL. The ends lost 1 base at V and 6 bases at J; junction bases unmatched: 4. The CDR3 is made up of 14 amino acids. Findings of the study overall: Among immune exposure information, only CMV serostatus was available. In an earlier analysis, most TCR beta V segments were productive about 87% or about 30% of the time.

The specimen was PBMCs. J is TRBJ2-3 and V is TRBV4-1, with TRBD2 matching 7 bases. This receptor was identified in a female donor in good health and CMV-seronegative. Here the CDR3 DNA reads TGCGCCAGCAGCCAAGTGCGGGAGCGGGATACGCAGTATTTT. Translation gives CASSQVRERDTQYF.